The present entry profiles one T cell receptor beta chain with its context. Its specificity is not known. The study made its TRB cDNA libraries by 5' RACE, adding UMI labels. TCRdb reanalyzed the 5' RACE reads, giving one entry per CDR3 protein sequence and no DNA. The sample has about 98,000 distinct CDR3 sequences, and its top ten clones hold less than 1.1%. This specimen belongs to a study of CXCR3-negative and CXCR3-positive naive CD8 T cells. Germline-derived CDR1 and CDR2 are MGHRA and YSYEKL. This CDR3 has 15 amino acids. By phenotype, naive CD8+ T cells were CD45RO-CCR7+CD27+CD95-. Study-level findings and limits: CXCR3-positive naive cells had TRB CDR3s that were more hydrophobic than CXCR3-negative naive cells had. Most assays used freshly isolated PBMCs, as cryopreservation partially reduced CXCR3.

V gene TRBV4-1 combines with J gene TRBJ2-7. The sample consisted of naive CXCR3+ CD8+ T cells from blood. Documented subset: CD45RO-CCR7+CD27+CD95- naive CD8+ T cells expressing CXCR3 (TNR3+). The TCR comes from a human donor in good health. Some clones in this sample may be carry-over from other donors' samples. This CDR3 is CASSQVSESSYEQYF.